Described below is a single T cell receptor beta chain sequence and its context. In the original analysis: From reference gene primer amplification, estimates of nucleated cell counts were derived. Data came from immunoSEQ multiplex PCR; TCRdb stores just in-frame clones and leaves some out. The V and J calls and clone size were taken over from that table, and D and trimming were inferred from the DNA. This sample has some 190,000 clones, with less than 85% found just once. The sample is drawn from a study of blood T cell repertoires in COVID-19. Study-wide context: COVID-19 samples, acute and convalescent, were from the United States, Italy and Spain. PBMCs, B-cell-depleted T cells, or T cells provided the cDNA or gDNA that made up the material.

With 5 bases removed from V and 4 bases from J, the gap between germline ends came to 3 bases. Germline V gene lookup returns CDR1 SGHTA and CDR2 FQGNSA. The CDR3 has 11 amino acids. The chain links TRBV7-2 to TRBJ2-1; D is ambiguous. The sequencing sample was made of peripheral blood. The TCR was taken from a woman between 45 and 60 years old with acute or convalescent COVID-19. The CDR3 reads CASSPYNEQFF. CDR3 in DNA: TGTGCCAGCAGCCCTTACAATGAGCAGTTCTTC.